This passage covers 20 T cell receptor beta chains from one sample sequenced in a study of T cells in Graves' hyperthyroidism and ophthalmopathy (dated by TCRdb to about 2019). Library preparation employed multiplex PCR. Instrument used: Illumina HiSeq 2000. Amplification of TCR beta CDR3 regions was carried out from RNA transcripts. The first round of RT-PCR for the TCR CDR3 was performed with the HTBI primer set and the Qiagen OneStep RT-PCR kit. TCRdb ran its own pipeline on the public reads, namely fastp trimming at Q25 and MiXCR clone calling, and kept in-frame beta chains. Rows matching on CDR3 protein sequence are summarized as one entry with the most common DNA and genes. This sample lists about 210,000 distinct CDR3 sequences; approximately 17% were detected once. Approximately 50% of the sample rests with the top ten. The sequencing input was blood. Receptors originate from a man in his fifties or sixties with Graves' hyperthyroidism.

For this clonotype: A clone one base away is much larger, so this may be a read error. This rearrangement joins TRBV28 to TRBJ1-2; the match to TRBD1 covers 8 bases. There are 15 residues in the CDR3. Germline CDR1 and CDR2: MDHEN and SYDVKM. The CDR3 DNA reads TGTGCCAGCAGTCAAATTACGGACAGGGACGGTGGCTACGCCTTC. Amino acid sequence: CASSQITDRDGGYAF.

The rearrangement joins TRBV7-8 to TRBJ1-4; TRBD1 is a possible D gene (5 bases). The CDR3 has 15 residues. CDR1 and CDR2 from the germline V gene are SGHVS and FQNEAQ. Trimming took off 6 bases at V and 8 bases at J, with 19 bases between the two ends. In DNA form, the CDR3 reads TGTGCCAGCAGTTTGACCTGGGGGGTTGGGGAAAAACTGTTTTTT. It yields the protein CASSLTWGVGEKLFF.

This clonotype was seen at least ten times. This chain uses TRBV4-2 with TRBJ2-1; 7 bases fit TRBD1. From germline, CDR1 is LGHNA and CDR2 YNFKEQ. CDR3 length: 15 residues. V trimming: 1 base; J trimming: 4 bases; junction bases outside the gene matches: 4. CDR3 coding DNA: TGTGCCAGCAGCCAAGGGGGACAGAGATACAATGAGCAGTTCTTC. Protein sequence: CASSQGGQRYNEQFF.

The rearrangement joins TRBV11-2 to TRBJ2-3, with TRBD2 as a possible D gene (6 bases). Trimming removed 1 base at V and 1 base at J, with 9 bases between. The germline gives CDR1 SGHAT, CDR2 FQNNGV. The CDR3 has 15 residues. CDR3 region: CASSLGAGRTDTQYF. In DNA, the CDR3 is TGTGCCAGCAGCTTAGGAGCGGGCCGCACAGATACGCAGTATTTT.

V gene TRBV6-1 combines with J gene TRBJ1-2, with no clear D. The CDR3 is made up of 11 amino acids. The germline V and J ends were trimmed by 2 bases and 2 bases, with 0 bases remaining between them. Germline values: CDR1 MNHNS, CDR2 SASEGT. The CDR3 nucleotides read TGTGCCAGCAGTGAAAACTATGGCTACACCTTC. Translated: CASSENYGYTF.

At least ten counts were recorded for this clonotype. V is TRBV30 and J is TRBJ1-1; D might be TRBD1 (6 bases). V dropped 8 bases and J dropped 5 bases, with 21 bases sitting between them. The CDR3 is made up of 14 amino acids. CDR1 and CDR2 (germline): GTSNPN, SVGIG (reference sequence). This CDR3 is CAHNYLKGGTEAFF. CDR3 sequence (DNA): TGTGCCCACAACTACCTAAAGGGGGGGACTGAAGCTTTCTTT.

This clonotype was observed at least ten times. The J gene is TRBJ2-5, the V gene TRBV4-1; no definite D call. CDR1 and CDR2 from the germline V gene are MGHRA and YSYEKL. This CDR3 comprises 15 residues. V shed 4 bases and J shed 3 bases, with 15 bases lying between them. CDR3 in amino acids: CASSRYGLFEETQYF. Here the CDR3 DNA reads TGCGCCAGCAGCCGCTACGGTCTTTTCGAAGAGACCCAGTACTTC.

Only a few counts were recorded for this clonotype. The chain links TRBV19 to TRBJ2-3, with TRBD1 matching 10 bases. Germline assignment: CDR1 LNHDA and CDR2 SQIVND (reference sequence). The J segment lost 5 bases and the V segment lost 5 bases, leaving 4 bases of the junction unmatched. The CDR3 is 14 amino acids. In nucleotides, the CDR3 is TGTGCCAGTAGTCCGACAGGGGGCGGAGATACGCAGTATTTT. It specifies CASSPTGGGDTQYF.

The genes are TRBV4-2 and TRBJ2-1; TRBD1 matches at 9 bases. CDR3 length: 15 residues. CDR1 is LGHNA, CDR2 YNFKEQ, per germline. With V trimmed by 9 bases and J by 4 bases, 10 bases remained unmatched. CDR3 coding DNA: TGTGCCAGTACCGGGATGACAGGGGGTTACAATGAGCAGTTCTTC. It codes for CASTGMTGGYNEQFF.

This clonotype came up many times. This rearrangement joins TRBV25-1 to TRBJ1-1; D might be TRBD1 (6 bases). This CDR3 has 17 residues. Germline V gene sequence: CDR1 MGHDK, CDR2 SYGVNS. Trimming took 3 bases from V and 3 from J, leaving 20 bases between them. The CDR3 region has the DNA TGTGCCAGCAGTGACCCCTTCGAAGGGGGATCGGACACTGAAGCTTTCTTT. It codes for CASSDPFEGGSDTEAFF. The variable domain in full, with the rest retrieved from reference TRBV25-1 and TRBJ1-1, is EADIYQTPRYLVIGTGKKITLECSQTMGHDKMYWYQQDPGMELHLIHYSYGVNSTEKGDLSSESTVSRIRTEHFPLTLESARPSHTSQYLCASSDPFEGGSDTEAFFGQGTRLTVV.

The count of this clonotype is one. The chain couples TRBV5-1 to TRBJ1-4; possible D gene TRBD1, 5 bases. The V end was cut by 4 bases, the J end by 6 bases, with 13 bases between. Germline-derived CDR1 and CDR2 are SGHRS and YFSETQ. The CDR3 is made up of 14 amino acids. CDR3 in DNA: TGCGCCAGCAGCCAACAGGAAATGGATGAAAAACTGTTTTTT. Amino acid sequence: CASSQQEMDEKLFF.

This sequence joins TRBV9 and TRBJ1-1, with a tentative D call TRBD1 (6 bases). Germline assignment: CDR1 SGDLS and CDR2 YYNGEE. V lost 1 base to trimming and J lost 5 bases, with 12 bases between them. There are 14 residues in the CDR3. CDR3 in amino acids: CASSVYRDGTEAFF. Here the CDR3 DNA reads TGTGCCAGCAGCGTATACAGGGATGGAACTGAAGCTTTCTTT.

This clonotype was recorded at least ten times. This chain joins TRBV7-3 and TRBJ2-5, with 9 positions matching TRBD2. The germline CDR1 and CDR2 sequences are SGHTA and FQGTGA. The CDR3 loop spans 15 amino acids. Trimming at V came to 2 bases and at J to 5 bases, leaving 6 bases not matched to a gene. CDR3 in amino acids: CASSLGGRDWETQYF. The DNA for the CDR3 is TGTGCCAGCAGCTTAGGCGGGAGGGACTGGGAGACCCAGTACTTC. The full variable domain, completed using reference TRBV7-3 and TRBJ2-5, is GAGVSQTPSNKVTEKGKYVELRCDPISGHTALYWYRQSLGQGPEFLIYFQGTGAADDSGLPNDRFFAVRPEGSVSTLKIQRTERGDSAVYLCASSLGGRDWETQYFGPGTRLLVL.

The V gene is TRBV9, the J gene TRBJ2-7; the D gene is possibly TRBD2 (6 bases). The germline V and J ends were trimmed by 4 bases and 2 bases, with 13 bases remaining between them. Germline loops: CDR1 SGDLS, CDR2 YYNGEE. The CDR3 loop spans 14 amino acids. The DNA for the CDR3 is TGTGCCAGCAGCCCCCAGGGACTGGCCTACGAGCAGTACTTC. Its translation: CASSPQGLAYEQYF.

This clonotype was recorded a few times. The V gene is TRBV6-2 or TRBV6-3, the J gene TRBJ1-1; the D is unclear. This CDR3 is 12 amino acids long. Looked up from germline, CDR1 is MNHEY and CDR2 is SVGEGT. The ends were cut back, 6 bases at V and 6 bases at J, with 11 bases in the middle. Here the CDR3 DNA reads TGTGCCAGCAGAATGGGGTCTGCTGAAGCTTTCTTT. The encoded protein is CASRMGSAEAFF.

This clonotype appeared many times. The chain uses TRBV7-8 and TRBJ2-5; 10 nucleotides match TRBD2. The V and J ends lost 9 bases and 2 bases, in that order; junction bases with no gene match: 18. Per the germline V gene, CDR1 is SGHVS and CDR2 is FQNEAQ. There are 18 residues in the CDR3. The CDR3 is CASETGLTSGIRQETQYF. In DNA form, the CDR3 reads TGTGCCAGTGAGACAGGTCTTACTAGCGGGATCCGACAAGAGACCCAGTACTTC.

The chain joins TRBV12-3 or TRBV12-4 to TRBJ1-1; D gene unclear. This CDR3 is built from 13 residues. V was shortened by 1 base and J by 5 bases, with 8 bases between the two germline ends. The CDR3 nucleotides read TGTGCCAGCAGTTTAGAGTCGGGGACTGAAGCTTTCTTT. Translation gives CASSLESGTEAFF.

Concerning this clonotype: A much larger clone is a single base away; this may be a read error. The chain links TRBV6-1 to TRBJ1-5; TRBD1 agrees at 7 bases. This CDR3 region has 17 residues. Trimming took 4 bases from V and 0 from J; bases not matched to a gene: 9. From germline, CDR1 is MNHNS and CDR2 SASEGT. The CDR3: CASSARTGTHSNQPQHF. The CDR3 DNA reads TGTGCCAGCAGTGCCCGGACAGGAACTCATAGCAATCAGCCCCAGCATTTT.

This clonotype was seen ten or more times. The chain joins TRBV6-2 or TRBV6-3 to TRBJ2-6, with D hard to call. V was cut by 0 bases and J by 3 bases, with 6 bases left in between. The CDR3 sequence is 15 residues long. Germline V gives CDR1 MNHEY, CDR2 SVGEGT. Here the CDR3 reads CASSYSGYGANVLTF. DNA for the CDR3: TGTGCCAGCAGTTACTCGGGTTATGGGGCCAACGTCCTGACTTTC.

This clonotype was observed at least ten times. V and J are TRBV27 and TRBJ2-5; 7 nucleotides match TRBD1. The germline V gene has CDR1 MNHEY and CDR2 SMNVEV (reference sequence). Trimming removed 0 bases from V and 5 bases from J; junction bases left unmatched: 9. CDR3 size: 16 residues. Written as DNA, the CDR3 is TGTGCCAGCAGTTTATCGTTTTTCGACAGGGCGGAGACCCAGTACTTC. This sequence encodes CASSLSFFDRAETQYF.